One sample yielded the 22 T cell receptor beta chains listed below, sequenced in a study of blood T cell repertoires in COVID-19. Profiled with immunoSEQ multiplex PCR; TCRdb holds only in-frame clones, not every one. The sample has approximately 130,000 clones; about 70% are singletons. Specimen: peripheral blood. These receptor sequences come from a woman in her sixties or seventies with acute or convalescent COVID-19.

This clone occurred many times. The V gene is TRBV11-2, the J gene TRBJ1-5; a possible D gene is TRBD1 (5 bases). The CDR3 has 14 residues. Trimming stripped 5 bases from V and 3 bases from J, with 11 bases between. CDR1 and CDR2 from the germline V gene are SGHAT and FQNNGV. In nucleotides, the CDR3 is TGTGCCAGCAGCCTTGACAGTCTCAATCAGCCCCAGCATTTT. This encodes CASSLDSLNQPQHF.

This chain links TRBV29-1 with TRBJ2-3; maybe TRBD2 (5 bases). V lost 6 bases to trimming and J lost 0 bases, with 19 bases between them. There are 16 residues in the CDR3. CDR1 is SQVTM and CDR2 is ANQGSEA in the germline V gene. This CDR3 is CSVTKTTITSTDTQYF. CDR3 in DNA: TGCAGCGTGACTAAGACTACTATTACTAGCACAGATACGCAGTATTTT.

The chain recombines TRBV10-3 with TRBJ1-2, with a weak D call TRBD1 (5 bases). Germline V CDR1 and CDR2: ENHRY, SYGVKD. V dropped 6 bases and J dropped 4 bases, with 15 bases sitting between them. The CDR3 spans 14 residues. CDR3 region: CAIRPREGFYGYTF. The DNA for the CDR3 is TGTGCCATCAGACCCAGGGAAGGATTCTATGGCTACACCTTC.

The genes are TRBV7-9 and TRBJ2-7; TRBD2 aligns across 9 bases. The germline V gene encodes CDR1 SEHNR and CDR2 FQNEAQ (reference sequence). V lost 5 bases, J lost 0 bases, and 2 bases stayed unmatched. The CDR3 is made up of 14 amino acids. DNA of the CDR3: TGTGCCAGCAGCCGAGCGGGGGGCTCCTACGAGCAGTACTTC. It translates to CASSRAGGSYEQYF.

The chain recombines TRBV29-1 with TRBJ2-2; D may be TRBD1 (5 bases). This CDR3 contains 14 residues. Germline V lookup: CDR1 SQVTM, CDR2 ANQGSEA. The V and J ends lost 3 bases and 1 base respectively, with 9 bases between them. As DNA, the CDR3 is TGCAGCGTTGAGAACAGGAAGAACACCGGGGAGCTGTTTTTT. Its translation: CSVENRKNTGELFF.

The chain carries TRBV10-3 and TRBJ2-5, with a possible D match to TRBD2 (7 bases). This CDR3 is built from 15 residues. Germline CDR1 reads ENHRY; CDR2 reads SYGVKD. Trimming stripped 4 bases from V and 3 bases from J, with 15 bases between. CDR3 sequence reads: CAISGTGRGEETQYF. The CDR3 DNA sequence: TGTGCCATCAGTGGAACAGGGAGGGGGGAAGAGACCCAGTACTTC.

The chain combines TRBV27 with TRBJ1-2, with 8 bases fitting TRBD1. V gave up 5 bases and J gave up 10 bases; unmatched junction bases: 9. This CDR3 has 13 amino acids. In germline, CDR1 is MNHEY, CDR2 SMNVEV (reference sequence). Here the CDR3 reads CASSPGTGYVYTF. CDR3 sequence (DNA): TGTGCCAGCAGTCCGGGGACAGGTTACGTCTACACCTTC.

CDR3 protein: CASSPRTSGMGELFF. The CDR3 DNA reads as TGTGCCAGCAGCCCTCGGACTAGCGGGATGGGGGAGCTGTTTTTT. This rearrangement joins TRBV3-1 (or the pseudogene TRBV3-2) to TRBJ2-2; 12 bases match TRBD2. CDR3 length equals 15 residues. Trimming removed 4 bases from V and 8 bases from J; junction bases left unmatched: 5. Germline V gene sequence: CDR1 LGHDT, CDR2 YNNKEL (reference sequence).

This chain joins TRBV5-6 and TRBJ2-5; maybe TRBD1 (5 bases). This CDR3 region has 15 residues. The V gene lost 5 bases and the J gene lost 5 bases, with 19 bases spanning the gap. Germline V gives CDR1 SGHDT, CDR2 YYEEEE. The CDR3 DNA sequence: TGTGCCAGCAGTTCCCTCGAAGGGGTGGAGGAGACCCAGTACTTC. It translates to CASSSLEGVEETQYF.

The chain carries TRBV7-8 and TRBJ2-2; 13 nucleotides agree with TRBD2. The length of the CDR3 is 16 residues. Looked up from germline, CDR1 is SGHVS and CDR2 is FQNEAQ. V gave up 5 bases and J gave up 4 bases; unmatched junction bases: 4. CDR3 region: CASSLTSGGVTGELFF. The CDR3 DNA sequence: TGTGCCAGCAGCCTTACTAGCGGGGGGGTCACCGGGGAGCTGTTTTTT.

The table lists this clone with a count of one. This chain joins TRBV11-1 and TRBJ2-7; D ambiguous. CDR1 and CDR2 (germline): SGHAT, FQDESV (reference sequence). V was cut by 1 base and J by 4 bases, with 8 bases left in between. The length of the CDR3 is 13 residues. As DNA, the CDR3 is TGTGCCAGCAGCTTAGGCCTAGGTTACGAGCAGTACTTC. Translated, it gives CASSLGLGYEQYF.

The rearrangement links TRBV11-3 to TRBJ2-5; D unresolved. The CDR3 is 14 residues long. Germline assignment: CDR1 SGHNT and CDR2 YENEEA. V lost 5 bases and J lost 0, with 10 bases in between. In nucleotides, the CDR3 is TGTGCCAGCAGCCCCGGCGGCCACCAAGAGACCCAGTACTTC. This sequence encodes CASSPGGHQETQYF.

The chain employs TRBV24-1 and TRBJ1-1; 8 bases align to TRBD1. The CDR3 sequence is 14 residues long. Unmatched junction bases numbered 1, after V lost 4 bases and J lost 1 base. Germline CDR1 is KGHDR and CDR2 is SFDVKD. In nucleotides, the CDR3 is TGTGCCACCAGTGACGGGACAGGGAACACTGAAGCTTTCTTT. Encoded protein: CATSDGTGNTEAFF.

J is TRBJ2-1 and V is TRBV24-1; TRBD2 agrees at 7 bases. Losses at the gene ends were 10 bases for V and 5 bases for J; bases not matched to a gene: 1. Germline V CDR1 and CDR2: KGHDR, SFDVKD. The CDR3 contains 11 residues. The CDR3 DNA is TGTGCCACGGGGAGGGACAATGAGCAGTTCTTC. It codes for CATGRDNEQFF.

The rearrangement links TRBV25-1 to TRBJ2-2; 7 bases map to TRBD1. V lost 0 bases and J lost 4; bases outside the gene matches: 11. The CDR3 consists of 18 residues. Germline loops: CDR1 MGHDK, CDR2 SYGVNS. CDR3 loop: CASSEYPGQGVSTGELFF. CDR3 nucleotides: TGTGCCAGCAGTGAATATCCCGGGCAGGGGGTGAGCACCGGGGAGCTGTTTTTT.

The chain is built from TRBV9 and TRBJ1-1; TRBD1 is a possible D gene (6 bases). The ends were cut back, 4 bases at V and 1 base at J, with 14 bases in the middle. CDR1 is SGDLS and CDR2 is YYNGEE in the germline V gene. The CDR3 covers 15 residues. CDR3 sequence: CASSQRGQPNTEAFF. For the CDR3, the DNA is TGTGCCAGCAGCCAAAGGGGACAACCGAACACTGAAGCTTTCTTT.

The DNA for the CDR3 is TGCGCCAGCAGTGTCGTTGGCACAGATACGCAGTATTTT. As protein: CASSVVGTDTQYF. J is TRBJ2-3 and V is TRBV5-1; no reliable D call. Per the germline V gene, CDR1 is SGHRS and CDR2 is YFSETQ. Trimming removed 5 bases from V and 1 base from J, with 8 bases in between. The CDR3 runs to 13 residues.

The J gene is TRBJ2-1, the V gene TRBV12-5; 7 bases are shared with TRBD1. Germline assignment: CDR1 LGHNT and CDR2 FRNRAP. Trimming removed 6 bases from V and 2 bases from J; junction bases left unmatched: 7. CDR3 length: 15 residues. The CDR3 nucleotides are TGTGCTAGTGGGGGGACAGTGTCAGCCTACAATGAGCAGTTCTTC. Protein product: CASGGTVSAYNEQFF.

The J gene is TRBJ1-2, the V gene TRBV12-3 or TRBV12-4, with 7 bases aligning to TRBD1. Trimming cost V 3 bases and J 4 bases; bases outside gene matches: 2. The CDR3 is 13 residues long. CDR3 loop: CASSFRGAYGYTF. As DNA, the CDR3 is TGTGCCAGCAGTTTCAGGGGGGCCTATGGCTACACCTTC.

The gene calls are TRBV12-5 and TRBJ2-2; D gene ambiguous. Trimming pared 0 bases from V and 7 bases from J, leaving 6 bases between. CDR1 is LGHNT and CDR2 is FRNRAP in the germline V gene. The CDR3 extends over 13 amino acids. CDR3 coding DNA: TGTGCTAGTGGTTTGGTACTGAACGGGGAGCTGTTTTTT. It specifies CASGLVLNGELFF. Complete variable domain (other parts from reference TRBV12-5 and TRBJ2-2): DARVTQTPRHKVTEMGQEVTMRCQPILGHNTVFWYRQTMMQGLELLAYFRNRAPLDDSGMPKDRFSAEMPDATLATLKIQPSEPRDSAVYFCASGLVLNGELFFGEGSRLTVL.

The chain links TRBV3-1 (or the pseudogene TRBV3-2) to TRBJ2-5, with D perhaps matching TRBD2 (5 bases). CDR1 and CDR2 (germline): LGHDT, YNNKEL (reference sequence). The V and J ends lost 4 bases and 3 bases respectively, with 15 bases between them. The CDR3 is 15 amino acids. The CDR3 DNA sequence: TGTGCCAGCAGCCGCCAACTAGAAGCGGAAGAGACCCAGTACTTC. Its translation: CASSRQLEAEETQYF.

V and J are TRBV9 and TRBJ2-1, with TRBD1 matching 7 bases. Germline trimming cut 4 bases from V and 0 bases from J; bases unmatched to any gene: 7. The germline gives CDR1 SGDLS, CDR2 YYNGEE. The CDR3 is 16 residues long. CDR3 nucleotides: TGTGCCAGCAGCCCCACACAGGGGAGCTCCTACAATGAGCAGTTCTTC. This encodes CASSPTQGSSYNEQFF.